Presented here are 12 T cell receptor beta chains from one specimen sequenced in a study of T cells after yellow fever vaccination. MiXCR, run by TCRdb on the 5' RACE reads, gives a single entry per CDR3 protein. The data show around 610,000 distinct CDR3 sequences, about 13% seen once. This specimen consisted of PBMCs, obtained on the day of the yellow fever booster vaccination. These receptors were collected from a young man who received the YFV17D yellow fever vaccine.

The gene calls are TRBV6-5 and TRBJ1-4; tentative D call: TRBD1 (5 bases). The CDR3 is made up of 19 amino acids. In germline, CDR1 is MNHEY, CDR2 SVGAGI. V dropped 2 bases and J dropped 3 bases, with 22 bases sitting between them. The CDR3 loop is CASSYRDGVNGNPNEKLFF. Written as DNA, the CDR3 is TGTGCCAGCAGTTACCGGGACGGGGTAAACGGAAATCCTAATGAAAAACTGTTTTTT.

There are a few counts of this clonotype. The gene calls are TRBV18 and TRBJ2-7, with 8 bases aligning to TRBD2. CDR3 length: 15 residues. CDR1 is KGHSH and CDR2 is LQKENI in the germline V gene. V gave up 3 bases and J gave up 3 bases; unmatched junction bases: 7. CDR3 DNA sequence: TGTGCCAGCTCACCGCTAGCGGGTTCAATCTACGAGCAGTACTTC. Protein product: CASSPLAGSIYEQYF.

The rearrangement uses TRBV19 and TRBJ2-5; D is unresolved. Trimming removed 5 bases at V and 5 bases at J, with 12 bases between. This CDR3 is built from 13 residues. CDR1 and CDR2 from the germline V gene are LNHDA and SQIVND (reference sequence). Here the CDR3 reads CASSYLGGETQYF. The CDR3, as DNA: TGTGCCAGTAGTTACCTGGGCGGTGAGACCCAGTACTTC.

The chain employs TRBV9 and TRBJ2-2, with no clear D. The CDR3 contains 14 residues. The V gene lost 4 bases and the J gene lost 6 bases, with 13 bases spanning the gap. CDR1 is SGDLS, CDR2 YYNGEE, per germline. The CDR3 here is CASSTDPGAGELFF. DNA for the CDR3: TGTGCCAGCAGCACGGACCCTGGAGCCGGGGAGCTGTTTTTT.

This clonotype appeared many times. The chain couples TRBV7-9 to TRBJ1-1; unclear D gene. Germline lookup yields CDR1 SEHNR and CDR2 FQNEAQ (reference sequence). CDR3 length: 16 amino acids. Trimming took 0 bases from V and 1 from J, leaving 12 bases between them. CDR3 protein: CASSLAVTAGNTEAFF. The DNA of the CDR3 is TGTGCCAGCAGCTTAGCCGTAACAGCGGGGAACACTGAAGCTTTCTTT.

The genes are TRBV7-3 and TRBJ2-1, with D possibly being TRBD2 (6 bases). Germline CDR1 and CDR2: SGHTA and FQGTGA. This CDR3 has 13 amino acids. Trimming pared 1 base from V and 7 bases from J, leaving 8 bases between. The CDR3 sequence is CASSLIAGNEQFF. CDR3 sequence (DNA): TGTGCCAGCAGCTTAATTGCGGGGAATGAGCAGTTCTTC. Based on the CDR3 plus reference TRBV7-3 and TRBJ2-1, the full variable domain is GAGVSQTPSNKVTEKGKYVELRCDPISGHTALYWYRQSLGQGPEFLIYFQGTGAADDSGLPNDRFFAVRPEGSVSTLKIQRTERGDSAVYLCASSLIAGNEQFFGPGTRLTVL.

As DNA, the CDR3 is TGTGCCAGCAGTCATCCGGGCCTATACAATGAGCAGTTCTTC. It specifies CASSHPGLYNEQFF. This rearrangement joins TRBV12-3 or TRBV12-4 to TRBJ2-1; D uncertain. Trimming cost V 5 bases and J 4 bases, with 12 bases left between them. CDR3 length equals 14 residues.

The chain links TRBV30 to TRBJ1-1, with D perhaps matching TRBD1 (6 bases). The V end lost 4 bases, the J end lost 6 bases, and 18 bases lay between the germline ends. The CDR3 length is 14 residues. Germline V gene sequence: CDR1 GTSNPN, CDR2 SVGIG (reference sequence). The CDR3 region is CAWKGFLGAAEAFF. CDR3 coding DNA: TGTGCCTGGAAGGGGTTCTTGGGGGCGGCTGAAGCTTTCTTT.

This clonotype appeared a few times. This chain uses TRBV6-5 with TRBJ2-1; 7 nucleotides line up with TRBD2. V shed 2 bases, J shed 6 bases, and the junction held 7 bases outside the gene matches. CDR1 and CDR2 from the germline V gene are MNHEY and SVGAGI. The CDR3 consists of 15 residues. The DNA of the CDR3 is TGTGCCAGCAGTTACGCGGGGGAACGCGGCAATGAGCAGTTCTTC. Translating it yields CASSYAGERGNEQFF.

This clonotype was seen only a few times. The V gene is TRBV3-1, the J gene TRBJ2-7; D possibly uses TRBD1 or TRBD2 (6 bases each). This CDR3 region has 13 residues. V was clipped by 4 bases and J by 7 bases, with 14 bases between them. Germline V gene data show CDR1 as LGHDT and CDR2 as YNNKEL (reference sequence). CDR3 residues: CASSRRRGDEQYF. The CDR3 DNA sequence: TGTGCCAGCAGCCGTCGAAGGGGGGATGAGCAGTACTTC.

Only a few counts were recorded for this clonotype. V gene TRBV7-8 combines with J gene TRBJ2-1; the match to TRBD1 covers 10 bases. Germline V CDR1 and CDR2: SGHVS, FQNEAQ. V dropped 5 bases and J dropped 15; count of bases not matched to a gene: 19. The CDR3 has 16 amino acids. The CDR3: CASSPLHPPGQGTWFF. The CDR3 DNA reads TGTGCCAGCAGCCCGCTACACCCGCCGGGACAGGGGACCTGGTTCTTC.

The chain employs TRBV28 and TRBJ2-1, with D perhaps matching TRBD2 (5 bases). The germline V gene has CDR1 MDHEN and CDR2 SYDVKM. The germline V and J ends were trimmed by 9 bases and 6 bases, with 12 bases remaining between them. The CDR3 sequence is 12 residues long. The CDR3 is CASPSSSNEQFF. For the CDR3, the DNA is TGTGCCAGTCCGTCTAGCTCCAATGAGCAGTTCTTC.